The 21 T cell receptor beta chains below were found in one sample sequenced in a study of blood T cell repertoires in COVID-19 (dated by TCRdb to 2020 to 2021). The library was made by the immunoSEQ multiplex PCR assay. The clones in this table, taken by TCRdb from immuneACCESS, are in-frame only. Not every clone is retained; where verified, under half of the shortfall comes from an unresolved V gene, and the cause of the rest is unknown. The sample includes over 15,000 clones, with 76% observed a single time. The ten top clones hold roughly 31% of the sample. Sample: peripheral blood. The source of these receptors is a man between 65 and 85 years old with active or convalescent COVID-19.

The chain uses TRBV10-3 and TRBJ2-7; possibly TRBD2 for D (6 bases). Germline values: CDR1 ENHRY, CDR2 SYGVKD. The CDR3 covers 11 residues. Trimming removed 11 bases at V and 2 bases at J, with 10 bases between. The CDR3 loop is CAVSGAYEQYF. DNA for the CDR3: TGTGCCGTTAGCGGCGCCTACGAGCAGTACTTC.

This chain joins TRBV27 and TRBJ2-7; a weak D match, TRBD2 (5 bases). Trimming took 2 bases from V and 4 from J, leaving 6 bases between them. Germline V lookup: CDR1 MNHEY, CDR2 SMNVEV (reference sequence). The CDR3 runs to 12 residues. The CDR3 loop is CASSLGGYEQYF. Here the CDR3 DNA reads TGTGCCAGCAGTTTAGGCGGGTACGAGCAGTACTTC.

V is TRBV2 and J is TRBJ1-5; 7 nucleotides agree with TRBD1. This CDR3 has 16 residues. The V gene's germline CDR1 is SNHLY and CDR2 FYNNEI. The V and J ends lost 5 bases and 0 bases, in that order; junction bases with no gene match: 7. The CDR3 here is CASSPQTGISNQPQHF. The CDR3 DNA is TGTGCCAGCAGTCCCCAGACAGGGATTAGCAATCAGCCCCAGCATTTT.

This clone has only one observation. The genes are TRBV5-5 and TRBJ2-3; TRBD2 matches 10 bases. CDR1 and CDR2 from the germline V gene are SGHKS and YYEKEE (reference sequence). The CDR3 length is 16 residues. The V and J ends lost 0 bases and 3 bases, in that order; junction bases with no gene match: 4. The DNA for the CDR3 is TGTGCCAGCAGCTTGGGGGCTAGCGGGAGAACAGATACGCAGTATTTT. Its translation is CASSLGASGRTDTQYF.

This chain uses TRBV20-1 with TRBJ1-2; D gene unclear. The CDR3 is 11 amino acids. V lost 5 bases, J lost 3 bases, and 7 bases lay in between. Germline values: CDR1 DFQATT, CDR2 SNEGSKA (reference sequence). The CDR3 reads CSAPQDYGYTF. CDR3 in DNA: TGCAGTGCTCCTCAGGACTATGGCTACACCTTC.

CDR3 in DNA: TGTGCCAGCTCACCGGGACAGGGGGCCTACACTGAAGCTTTCTTT. Translating gives CASSPGQGAYTEAFF. The V and J genes are TRBV18 and TRBJ1-1, with TRBD1 matching over 12 bases. Germline assignment: CDR1 KGHSH and CDR2 LQKENI. After removal of 3 bases from V and 3 bases from J, the junction contained 2 bases not matched to a gene. The CDR3 is made up of 15 amino acids.

The chain has TRBV7-3 and TRBJ1-6; the match to TRBD1 covers 8 bases. CDR3 length: 14 residues. CDR1 is SGHTA, CDR2 FQGTGA, per germline. With 5 bases clipped from V and 7 bases from J, the junction kept 4 bases outside the gene matches. Here the CDR3 reads CASSAGQENSPLHF. The CDR3 DNA sequence: TGTGCCAGCAGCGCGGGACAGGAAAATTCACCCCTCCACTTT.

The count of this clone is one. The chain joins TRBV5-1 to TRBJ2-5, with D maybe TRBD2 (6 bases). This CDR3 spans 15 amino acids. Trimming removed 5 bases from V and 5 bases from J, with 19 bases in between. The V gene's germline CDR1 is SGHRS and CDR2 YFSETQ. CDR3 in amino acids: CASSGQGGSQETQYF. In nucleotides, the CDR3 is TGCGCCAGCAGTGGGCAGGGAGGTTCCCAGGAGACCCAGTACTTC.

CDR3 DNA: TGTGCCATCAGAACAGGGGCTACCTCTGGAAACACCATATATTTT. It encodes CAIRTGATSGNTIYF. The J gene is TRBJ1-3, the V gene TRBV10-3; 7 bases fit TRBD1. Germline loops: CDR1 ENHRY, CDR2 SYGVKD. This CDR3 region has 15 residues. V lost 6 bases and J lost 0; bases outside the gene matches: 5.

The chain links TRBV7-2 to TRBJ2-3, with 13 bases lining up with TRBD2. This CDR3 has 15 amino acids. Germline CDR1 and CDR2: SGHTA and FQGNSA. V dropped 5 bases and J dropped 5; count of bases not matched to a gene: 4. CDR3 residues: CASSQGLAGIDTQYF. CDR3 sequence (DNA): TGTGCCAGCAGCCAGGGACTAGCGGGAATAGATACGCAGTATTTT.

The V gene is TRBV18, the J gene TRBJ2-1, with D possibly being TRBD2 (6 bases). The CDR3 loop spans 13 amino acids. The germline V and J ends were trimmed by 3 bases and 10 bases, with 13 bases remaining between them. Germline CDR1 is KGHSH and CDR2 is LQKENI. DNA of the CDR3: TGTGCCAGCTCACCTGGGACTGTCCAGGAGCAGTTCTTC. Amino acids: CASSPGTVQEQFF.

V gene TRBV11-2 combines with J gene TRBJ1-2; 7 bases are a match to TRBD1. Germline assignment: CDR1 SGHAT and CDR2 FQNNGV. CDR3 size: 16 residues. Trimming cost V 6 bases and J 0 bases; bases outside gene matches: 10. The CDR3 region is CASRSGTASPNYGYTF. CDR3 DNA sequence: TGTGCCAGCAGGTCCGGGACAGCGAGTCCTAACTATGGCTACACCTTC.

This sequence joins TRBV4-2 and TRBJ1-5; TRBD1 agrees at 8 bases. The CDR3 totals 15 residues. Trimming removed 3 bases from V and 7 bases from J; junction bases left unmatched: 8. Per germline, CDR1 LGHNA and CDR2 YNFKEQ. This CDR3 is CASSQAGGEGQPQHF. CDR3 in DNA: TGTGCCAGCAGCCAGGCAGGGGGCGAGGGACAGCCCCAGCATTTT.

The chain employs TRBV2 and TRBJ2-2; D may be TRBD1 (6 bases). Germline values: CDR1 SNHLY, CDR2 FYNNEI. V dropped 6 bases and J dropped 5 bases, with 16 bases sitting between them. The CDR3 runs to 15 residues. DNA for the CDR3: TGTGCCAGCAGGGATACAGGGAGTCGGACCGGGGAGCTGTTTTTT. This encodes CASRDTGSRTGELFF.

The chain employs TRBV28 and TRBJ2-7; the D gene is possibly TRBD1 (7 bases). V lost 7 bases to trimming and J lost 4 bases, with 17 bases between them. Germline CDR1 reads MDHEN; CDR2 reads SYDVKM. The CDR3 runs to 14 residues. In DNA, the CDR3 is TGTGCCAGCACGGAGGGGGCTACGCGGTACGAGCAGTACTTC. As protein: CASTEGATRYEQYF.

The sample holds a few counts of this clone. CDR3 region: CASRGGSSYTF. The CDR3 nucleotides are TGTGCCAGCAGAGGGGGTTCGAGCTACACCTTC. The chain is built from TRBV5-4 and TRBJ1-2; a weak D match, TRBD1 (6 bases). This CDR3 is 11 amino acids long. CDR1 and CDR2 from the germline V gene are SGHNT and YYREEE (reference sequence). Trimming removed 5 bases at V and 9 bases at J, with 11 bases between. The entire variable domain, with the rest obtained from reference TRBV5-4 and TRBJ1-2, is as follows: ETGVTQSPTHLIKTRGQQVTLRCSSQSGHNTVSWYQQALGQGPQFIFQYYREEENGRGNFPPRFSGLQFPNYSSELNVNALELDDSALYLCASRGGSSYTFGSGTRLTVV.

This chain connects TRBV6-5 to TRBJ1-5; D gene unclear. V shed 6 bases and J shed 7 bases, with 10 bases lying between them. Germline loops: CDR1 MNHEY, CDR2 SVGAGI. CDR3 size: 12 residues. This CDR3 is CASRFTGQPQHF. CDR3 sequence (DNA): TGTGCCAGCAGATTCACGGGGCAGCCCCAGCATTTT.

The chain uses TRBV11-3 and TRBJ2-2; TRBD1 matches at 10 bases. Unmatched junction bases numbered 7, after V lost 5 bases and J lost 7 bases. Germline lookup yields CDR1 SGHNT and CDR2 YENEEA. The CDR3 is 15 residues long. The CDR3 here is CASSPDRGLGGELFF. DNA for the CDR3: TGTGCCAGCAGCCCCGACAGGGGGCTAGGCGGGGAGCTGTTTTTT. Based on the CDR3 plus reference TRBV11-3 and TRBJ2-2, the full variable domain is EAGVVQSPRYKIIEKKQPVAFWCNPISGHNTLYWYLQNLGQGPELLIRYENEEAVDDSQLPKDRFSAERLKGVDSTLKIQPAELGDSAVYLCASSPDRGLGGELFFGEGSRLTVL.

The chain recombines TRBV10-3 with TRBJ2-3; 11 bases are shared with TRBD1. The V segment lost 10 bases and the J segment 6 bases; nucleotides outside the gene matches: 9. CDR3 length: 14 residues. Germline V gene lookup returns CDR1 ENHRY and CDR2 SYGVKD. CDR3 DNA sequence: TGTGCCACCGGACAGGGGGCCACTGGGGATACGCAGTATTTT. Encoded protein: CATGQGATGDTQYF.

The genes are TRBV10-3 and TRBJ2-2; no definite D call. The CDR3 is 14 residues long. With 7 bases removed from V and 4 bases from J, the gap between germline ends came to 13 bases. From germline, CDR1 is ENHRY and CDR2 SYGVKD. The CDR3 reads CAITPGPFTGELFF. The CDR3 DNA reads TGTGCCATCACCCCTGGCCCGTTCACCGGGGAGCTGTTTTTT.

This clone was picked up a small number of times. The chain links TRBV15 to TRBJ1-2; D gene unclear. This CDR3 has 12 amino acids. CDR1 is LNHNV, CDR2 YYDKDF, per germline (reference sequence). V lost 5 bases and J 1 base, leaving 5 bases between the germline ends. As DNA, the CDR3 is TGTGCCACCAGCCAGGATAACTATGGCTACACCTTC. This encodes CATSQDNYGYTF.